A single sample gave rise to the 27 T cell receptor beta chains below, sequenced in a study of T cell responses to AZD1222 COVID-19 vaccine. Profiled with immunoSEQ multiplex PCR; TCRdb holds only in-frame clones, not every one. The repertoire holds roughly 200,000 clones, with approximately 92% as singletons. The sample consisted of peripheral blood, taken 28 days after the second dose of the MenACWY control vaccine. These receptors originate from an adult who received the MenACWY meningococcal vaccine as a control.

The rearrangement links TRBV4-2 to TRBJ2-5; D could derive from TRBD1 or TRBD2 (5 bases each). Germline V gene data show CDR1 as LGHNA and CDR2 as YNFKEQ. This CDR3 contains 14 residues. The V end was cut by 3 bases, the J end by 1 base, with 9 bases between. CDR3 nucleotide sequence: TGTGCCAGCAGCCAGGGACGGACCCAAGAGACCCAGTACTTC. Translated: CASSQGRTQETQYF.

The V gene is TRBV28, the J gene TRBJ1-4; TRBD1 might be the D (6 bases). In germline, CDR1 is MDHEN, CDR2 SYDVKM. The CDR3 length is 14 residues. The V gene lost 8 bases and the J gene lost 8 bases, with 18 bases spanning the gap. The CDR3 nucleotides are TGTGCCAGCCGTTCTACACGGGGACAAGAAAAACTGTTTTTT. It translates to CASRSTRGQEKLFF.

This chain connects TRBV4-2 to TRBJ1-3; possibly TRBD1 for D (5 bases). CDR1 and CDR2 (germline): LGHNA, YNFKEQ. Between the trimmed V and J ends, which lost 0 bases and 0 bases, there was a span of 12 bases. CDR3 length: 17 amino acids. CDR3 coding DNA: TGTGCCAGCAGCCAAGATCTAAGTGGGGGCTCTGGAAACACCATATATTTT. It yields the protein CASSQDLSGGSGNTIYF.

This chain links TRBV19 with TRBJ1-3, with D uncertain. The CDR3 is made up of 13 amino acids. The germline V and J ends were trimmed by 10 bases and 0 bases, with 10 bases remaining between them. CDR1 and CDR2 from the germline V gene are LNHDA and SQIVND (reference sequence). The CDR3 DNA is TGTGCCACTTACACAATCTCTGGAAACACCATATATTTT. The encoded protein is CATYTISGNTIYF.

This chain joins TRBV6-5 and TRBJ2-1; the D is unclear. This CDR3 has 14 amino acids. V was cut by 7 bases and J by 7 bases, with 17 bases left in between. Germline CDR1 is MNHEY and CDR2 is SVGAGI. CDR3 DNA: TGTGCCAGCACCATGGACCGCCTGAGGAATGAGCAGTTCTTC. This translates into CASTMDRLRNEQFF.

The chain employs TRBV7-9 and TRBJ2-5; D unresolved. The CDR3 runs 13 residues. The germline V and J ends were trimmed by 5 bases and 3 bases, with 10 bases remaining between them. Germline V gives CDR1 SEHNR, CDR2 FQNEAQ (reference sequence). CDR3 protein: CASSRLGKETQYF. CDR3 nucleotides: TGTGCCAGCAGCCGCCTGGGGAAAGAGACCCAGTACTTC. Variable domain in full (rest from reference TRBV7-9 and TRBJ2-5): DTGVSQNPRHKITKRGQNVTFRCDPISEHNRLYWYRQTLGQGPEFLTYFQNEAQLEKSRLLSDRFSAERPKGSFSTLEIQRTEQGDSAMYLCASSRLGKETQYFGPGTRLLVL.

This clone was counted a single time. The rearrangement joins TRBV9 to TRBJ2-7, with unresolved D. The CDR3 sequence is 14 residues long. From germline, CDR1 is SGDLS and CDR2 YYNGEE. Deletions cut 0 bases from V and 0 bases from J, with 7 bases between. The CDR3, as DNA: TGTGCCAGCAGCGTAGACAGATCCTCCTACGAGCAGTACTTC. Residues: CASSVDRSSYEQYF.

The chain has TRBV7-2 and TRBJ1-2, with a tentative D call TRBD1 (5 bases). The CDR3 length is 15 residues. Germline values: CDR1 SGHTA, CDR2 FQGNSA. V was cut by 1 base and J by 8 bases, with 17 bases left in between. The CDR3 nucleotides read TGTGCCAGCAGCTTAGTGTCAGAGGGGCGAGGAGGCTACACCTTC. As protein: CASSLVSEGRGGYTF.

The chain combines TRBV10-3 with TRBJ2-5; D remains ambiguous. The CDR3 is made up of 15 amino acids. Germline V gene data show CDR1 as ENHRY and CDR2 as SYGVKD. V gave up 2 bases and J gave up 2 bases, with 12 bases separating them. The CDR3: CAISERSNGQETQYF. CDR3 DNA: TGTGCCATCAGTGAGCGGTCAAATGGACAAGAGACCCAGTACTTC.

This rearrangement joins TRBV6-5 to TRBJ2-7, with 10 bases aligning to TRBD2. This CDR3 spans 15 amino acids. The V gene end was trimmed by 6 bases and the J gene end by 2 bases; junction bases not matched to a gene: 7. Germline assignment: CDR1 MNHEY and CDR2 SVGAGI. In DNA, the CDR3 is TGTGCCAGCAGGCCGGGACTAGCGTTCGCCTACGAGCAGTACTTC. Translating it yields CASRPGLAFAYEQYF.

The chain couples TRBV7-3 to TRBJ2-1; TRBD1 agrees at 10 bases. The V and J ends lost 5 bases and 6 bases, in that order; junction bases with no gene match: 7. The CDR3 length is 15 residues. Looked up from germline, CDR1 is SGHTA and CDR2 is FQGTGA. The CDR3 coding sequence is TGTGCCAGCAGCGCGGGACAGGGGAGGGGCAATGAGCAGTTCTTC. Its protein product is CASSAGQGRGNEQFF.

The genes are TRBV27 and TRBJ1-5; weak D call: TRBD1 (6 bases). The CDR3 consists of 13 residues. Germline V lookup: CDR1 MNHEY, CDR2 SMNVEV (reference sequence). V lost 8 bases and J 6 bases, leaving 14 bases between the germline ends. This CDR3 reads CASRGQGGQPQHF. CDR3 DNA sequence: TGTGCCAGCCGGGGACAAGGGGGTCAGCCCCAGCATTTT.

This sequence joins TRBV5-1 and TRBJ2-3; 7 nucleotides agree with TRBD2. This CDR3 has 16 residues. V lost 4 bases and J lost 5; bases outside the gene matches: 13. Germline V gene sequence: CDR1 SGHRS, CDR2 YFSETQ. The CDR3 region has the DNA TGCGCCAGCAGCCCAGGTAGTGCGGGAGCCCAAGATACGCAGTATTTT. This sequence encodes CASSPGSAGAQDTQYF.

The chain combines TRBV10-2 with TRBJ1-2, with D unresolved. V lost 2 bases and J 2 bases, leaving 9 bases between the germline ends. Per the germline V gene, CDR1 is WSHSY and CDR2 is SAAADI. CDR3 size: 14 residues. This CDR3 is CASSENRGNYGYTF. DNA for the CDR3: TGCGCCAGCAGTGAGAATCGGGGAAACTATGGCTACACCTTC.

The V gene is TRBV7-2, the J gene TRBJ2-1, with 7 bases identical to TRBD2. V shed 4 bases, J shed 2 bases, and the junction held 5 bases outside the gene matches. This CDR3 spans 15 amino acids. CDR1 SGHTA and CDR2 FQGNSA come from the germline V gene. The CDR3 loop reads CASSSASGPYNEQFF. Here the CDR3 DNA reads TGTGCCAGCAGCTCTGCTAGCGGACCCTACAATGAGCAGTTCTTC.

V gene TRBV18 combines with J gene TRBJ1-1, with 12 bases lining up with TRBD1. Germline V gene sequence: CDR1 KGHSH, CDR2 LQKENI. CDR3 size: 15 residues. V was clipped by 4 bases and J by 1 base; unmatched bases: 1. CDR3 sequence (DNA): TGTGCCAGCTCACTGGGACAGGGGGCGAACACTGAAGCTTTCTTT. This codes for CASSLGQGANTEAFF.

The rearrangement joins TRBV5-1 to TRBJ1-1; D ambiguous. V was trimmed by 4 bases and J by 0 bases, leaving 10 bases between them. CDR1 is SGHRS and CDR2 is YFSETQ in the germline V gene. The CDR3 covers 14 residues. The CDR3 protein is CASSLQTMNTEAFF. The DNA for the CDR3 is TGCGCCAGCAGCCTGCAGACCATGAACACTGAAGCTTTCTTT.

This chain joins TRBV25-1 and TRBJ1-2; possibly TRBD1 for D (5 bases). Between the trimmed V and J ends, which lost 6 bases and 4 bases, there was a span of 12 bases. From germline, CDR1 is MGHDK and CDR2 SYGVNS. The CDR3 is 13 amino acids. This chain's CDR3 is CASSSRVGYGYTF. The CDR3, as DNA: TGTGCCAGCAGCTCCAGGGTAGGCTATGGCTACACCTTC.

The genes are TRBV7-2 and TRBJ1-3; D call uncertain. CDR1 is SGHTA, CDR2 FQGNSA, per germline. The V gene lost 1 base and the J gene lost 4 bases, with 8 bases spanning the gap. This CDR3 is built from 14 residues. CDR3 amino acids: CASSLDFVGNTIYF. CDR3 nucleotide sequence: TGTGCCAGCAGCTTAGATTTCGTCGGAAACACCATATATTTT. The complete variable domain, with remaining parts taken from reference TRBV7-2 and TRBJ1-3, reads GAGVSQSPSNKVTEKGKDVELRCDPISGHTALYWYRQSLGQGLEFLIYFQGNSAPDKSGLPSDRFSAERTGGSVSTLTIQRTQQEDSAVYLCASSLDFVGNTIYFGEGSWLTVV.

The chain links TRBV27 to TRBJ2-7; D may be TRBD2 (6 bases). The germline V gene encodes CDR1 MNHEY and CDR2 SMNVEV (reference sequence). V was trimmed by 2 bases and J by 0 bases, leaving 11 bases between them. The CDR3 covers 15 residues. The CDR3 DNA reads TGTGCCAGCAGTTTAGGGGGGTCAAGCTCCTACGAGCAGTACTTC. It specifies CASSLGGSSSYEQYF.

Only one count was recorded for this clone. Other DNA sequences from this sample encode an identical CDR3 as well. The chain recombines TRBV28 with TRBJ1-1, with 8 bases that match TRBD1. This CDR3 is built from 13 residues. Germline-derived CDR1 and CDR2 are MDHEN and SYDVKM. The junction had 4 bases not matched to a gene; V was cut back by 6 bases and J by 4 bases. The CDR3 nucleotides are TGTGCCAGCAGACTAACAGGGGGCACTGAAGCTTTCTTT. This sequence encodes CASRLTGGTEAFF.

The V and J genes are TRBV5-1 and TRBJ2-2; D call uncertain. V was cut by 4 bases and J by 0 bases, with 10 bases left in between. CDR1 and CDR2 from the germline V gene are SGHRS and YFSETQ. The CDR3 runs to 15 residues. The CDR3 loop is CASSIQRTNTGELFF. CDR3 bases: TGCGCCAGCAGCATTCAGCGAACGAACACCGGGGAGCTGTTTTTT.

The J gene is TRBJ1-1, the V gene TRBV7-2; D gene unclear. V dropped 6 bases and J dropped 1 base, with 12 bases sitting between them. The CDR3 length is 14 residues. The V gene's germline CDR1 is SGHTA and CDR2 FQGNSA. The CDR3 region is CASRGDTPNTEAFF. The DNA of the CDR3 is TGTGCCAGCAGAGGCGACACCCCGAACACTGAAGCTTTCTTT.

The V and J genes are TRBV5-1 and TRBJ1-2; no clear D gene. Per germline, CDR1 SGHRS and CDR2 YFSETQ. CDR3 length: 14 amino acids. V dropped 0 bases and J dropped 3 bases, with 9 bases sitting between them. CDR3 region: CASSLDGPYYGYTF. The CDR3 nucleotides are TGCGCCAGCAGCTTGGACGGCCCTTACTATGGCTACACCTTC. The complete variable domain, with remaining parts taken from reference TRBV5-1 and TRBJ1-2, reads KAGVTQTPRYLIKTRGQQVTLSCSPISGHRSVSWYQQTPGQGLQFLFEYFSETQRNKGNFPGRFSGRQFSNSRSEMNVSTLELGDSALYLCASSLDGPYYGYTFGSGTRLTVV.

This clone was seen a few times. The CDR3 region is CASSLAASFYGYTF. The CDR3 region has the DNA TGTGCCAGCAGCTTGGCAGCATCCTTCTATGGCTACACCTTC. The chain combines TRBV5-4 with TRBJ1-2; D is unclear. The CDR3 contains 14 residues. The germline CDR1 and CDR2 sequences are SGHNT and YYREEE (reference sequence). Between the trimmed V and J ends, which lost 0 bases and 4 bases, there was a span of 10 bases.

The chain joins TRBV12-1 to TRBJ1-6. TRBV12-1 is assigned pseudogene status. CDR3 length: 18 amino acids. The CDR3 DNA reads TGTGCCAGCAGCTTTGTGTATAAGGGGAGTGAGGCGAATTCACCCCTCCACTTT. This translates into CASSFVYKGSEANSPLHF.

The chain joins TRBV6-4 to TRBJ2-1; no reliable D call. V lost 1 base, J lost 5 bases, and 3 bases lay in between. This CDR3 is 12 amino acids long. Germline CDR1 MRHNA, CDR2 SNTAGT. CDR3 coding DNA: TGTGCCAGCAGTGACTTGAACAATGAGCAGTTCTTC. This encodes CASSDLNNEQFF.